This TCR beta chain appears in the sequencing data of a study of beta chain features in type 1 diabetes. Study details: No patient-donor differences in age, gender, total cells or subset yield. Broader study findings: Among type 1 diabetes patients, VDJ junctions had fewer insertions and more deletions.

V lost 0 bases and J lost 2, with 6 bases in between. Germline V CDR1 and CDR2: SGHRS, YFSETQ. The CDR3 is 13 residues long. Sorting with CD45RO/CCR7/CD25/CD127/CD95/CD27 yielded naive, central memory, regulatory and stem-like memory CD4+ cells. This clone was observed a few times. What it binds is not known. Expressed TCRB transcripts were sequenced because the entire RNA isolate underwent reverse transcription. Produced via immunoSEQ multiplex PCR; TCRdb's table is partial and in-frame only. Among approximately 340,000 clones listed, about 14% were seen once. The chain combines TRBV5-1 with TRBJ2-7; possible D gene TRBD2, 5 bases. This clonotype was sampled from a woman under 30 in good health. The sample consisted of naive CD4+ T cells from blood. The CDR3 region has the DNA TGCGCCAGCAGCTTGGTCGGGACCTACGAGCAGTACTTC. Encoded protein: CASSLVGTYEQYF.